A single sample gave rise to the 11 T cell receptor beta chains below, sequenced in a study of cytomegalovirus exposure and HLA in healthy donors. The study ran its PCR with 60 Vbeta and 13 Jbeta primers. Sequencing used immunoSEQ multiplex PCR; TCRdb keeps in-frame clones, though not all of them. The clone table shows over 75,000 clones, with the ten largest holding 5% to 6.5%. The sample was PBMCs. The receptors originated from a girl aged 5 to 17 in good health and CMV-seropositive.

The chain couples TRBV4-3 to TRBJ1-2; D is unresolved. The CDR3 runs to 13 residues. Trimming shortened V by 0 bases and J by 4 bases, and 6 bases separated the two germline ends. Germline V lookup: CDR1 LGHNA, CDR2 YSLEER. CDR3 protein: CASSQDISYGYTF. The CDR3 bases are TGCGCCAGCAGCCAAGATATATCCTATGGCTACACCTTC.

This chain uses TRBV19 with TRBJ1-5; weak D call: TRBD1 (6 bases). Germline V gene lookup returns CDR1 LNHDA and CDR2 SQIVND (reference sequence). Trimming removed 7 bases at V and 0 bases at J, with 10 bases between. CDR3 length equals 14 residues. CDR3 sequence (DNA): TGTGCCAGTACTACAGGGAATAGCAATCAGCCCCAGCATTTT. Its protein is CASTTGNSNQPQHF. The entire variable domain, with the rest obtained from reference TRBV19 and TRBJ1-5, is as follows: DGGITQSPKYLFRKEGQNVTLSCEQNLNHDAMYWYRQDPGQGLRLIYYSQIVNDFQKGDIAEGYSVSREKKESFPLTVTSAQKNPTAFYLCASTTGNSNQPQHFGDGTRLSIL.

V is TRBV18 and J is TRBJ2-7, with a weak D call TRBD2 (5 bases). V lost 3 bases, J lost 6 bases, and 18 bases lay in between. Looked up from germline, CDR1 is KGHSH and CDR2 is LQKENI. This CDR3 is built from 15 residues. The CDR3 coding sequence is TGTGCCAGCTCACCCCCGGCGAGGGCCCCGGGCGAGCAGTACTTC. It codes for CASSPPARAPGEQYF.

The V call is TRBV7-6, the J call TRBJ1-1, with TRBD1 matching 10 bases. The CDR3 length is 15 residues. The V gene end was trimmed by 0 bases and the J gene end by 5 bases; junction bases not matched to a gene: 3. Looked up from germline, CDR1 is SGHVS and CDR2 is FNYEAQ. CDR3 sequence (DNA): TGTGCCAGCAGCTTAGCCGGGACAGGGGTAACTGAAGCTTTCTTT. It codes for CASSLAGTGVTEAFF.

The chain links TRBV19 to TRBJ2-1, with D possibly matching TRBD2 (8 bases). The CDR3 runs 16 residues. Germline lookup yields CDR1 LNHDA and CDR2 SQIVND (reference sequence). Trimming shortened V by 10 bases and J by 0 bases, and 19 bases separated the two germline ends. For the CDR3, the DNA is TGTGCCACCATCACCGGGGGGGACAGCTCCTACAATGAGCAGTTCTTC. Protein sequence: CATITGGDSSYNEQFF.

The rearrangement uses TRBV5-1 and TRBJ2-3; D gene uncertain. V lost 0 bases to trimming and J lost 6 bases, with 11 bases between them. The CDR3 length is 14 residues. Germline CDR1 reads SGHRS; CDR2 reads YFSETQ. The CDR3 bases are TGCGCCAGCAGCTTGGATGGCGGTAGCGATACGCAGTATTTT. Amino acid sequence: CASSLDGGSDTQYF.

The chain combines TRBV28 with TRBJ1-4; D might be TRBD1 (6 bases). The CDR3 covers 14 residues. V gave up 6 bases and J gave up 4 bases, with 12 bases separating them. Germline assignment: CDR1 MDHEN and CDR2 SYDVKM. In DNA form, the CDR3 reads TGTGCCAGCAGGATGACAGGACATAATGAAAAACTGTTTTTT. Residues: CASRMTGHNEKLFF. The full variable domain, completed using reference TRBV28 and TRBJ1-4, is DVKVTQSSRYLVKRTGEKVFLECVQDMDHENMFWYRQDPGLGLRLIYFSYDVKMKEKGDIPEGYSVSREKKERFSLILESASTNQTSMYLCASRMTGHNEKLFFGSGTQLSVL.

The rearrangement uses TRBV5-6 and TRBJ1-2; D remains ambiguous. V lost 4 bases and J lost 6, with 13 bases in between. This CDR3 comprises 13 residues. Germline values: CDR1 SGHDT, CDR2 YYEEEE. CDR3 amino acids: CASSQLSNNGYTF. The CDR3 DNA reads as TGTGCCAGCAGCCAACTTAGCAATAATGGCTACACCTTC. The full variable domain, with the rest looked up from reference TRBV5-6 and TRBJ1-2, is DAGVTQSPTHLIKTRGQQVTLRCSPKSGHDTVSWYQQALGQGPQFIFQYYEEEERQRGNFPDRFSGHQFPNYSSELNVNALLLGDSALYLCASSQLSNNGYTFGSGTRLTVV.

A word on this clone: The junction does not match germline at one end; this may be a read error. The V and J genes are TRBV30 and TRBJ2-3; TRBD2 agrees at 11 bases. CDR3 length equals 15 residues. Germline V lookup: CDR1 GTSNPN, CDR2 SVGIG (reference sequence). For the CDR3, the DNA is TGTGCCGGGAGTGTAGCGGGGGGGACCACAGATACGCAGTATTTT. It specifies CAGSVAGGTTDTQYF.

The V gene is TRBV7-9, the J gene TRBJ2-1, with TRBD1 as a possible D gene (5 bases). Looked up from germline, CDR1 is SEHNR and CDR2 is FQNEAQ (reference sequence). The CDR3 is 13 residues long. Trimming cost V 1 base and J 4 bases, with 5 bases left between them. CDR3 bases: TGTGCCAGCAGCTTAGGACAGTACAATGAGCAGTTCTTC. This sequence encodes CASSLGQYNEQFF.

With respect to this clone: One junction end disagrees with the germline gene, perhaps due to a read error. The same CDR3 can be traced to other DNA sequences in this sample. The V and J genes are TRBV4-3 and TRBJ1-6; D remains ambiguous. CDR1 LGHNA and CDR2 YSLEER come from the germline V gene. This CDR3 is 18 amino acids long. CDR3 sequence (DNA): TGCGCCAGCAGCCAAGATCGGGGAGAGGGATTCTATAATTCACCCCTACACTTT. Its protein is CASSQDRGEGFYNSPLHF.